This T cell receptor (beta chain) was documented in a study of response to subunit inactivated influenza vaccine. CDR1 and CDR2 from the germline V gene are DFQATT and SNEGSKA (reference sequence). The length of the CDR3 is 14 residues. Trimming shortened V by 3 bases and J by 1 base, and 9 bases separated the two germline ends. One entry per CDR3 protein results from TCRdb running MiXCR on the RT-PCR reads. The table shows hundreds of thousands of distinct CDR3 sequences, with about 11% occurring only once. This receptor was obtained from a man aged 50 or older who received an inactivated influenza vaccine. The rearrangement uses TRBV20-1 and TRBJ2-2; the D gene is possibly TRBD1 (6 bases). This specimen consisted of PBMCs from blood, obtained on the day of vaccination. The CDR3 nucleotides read TGCAGTGCTAGGACAGGAGGGAACACCGGGGAGCTGTTTTTT. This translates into CSARTGGNTGELFF.